Listed here is a single T cell receptor (beta chain). The sample originates from a study of blood T cell repertoires in COVID-19. Per the study methods: Amplified reference gene primers provided the basis for estimating nucleated cell counts. Repertoires were generated with immunoSEQ multiplex PCR, while TCRdb's copy carries only in-frame clones and drops some. The V and J calls and clone size are taken from that table; D and trimming were inferred from the DNA. The sample holds roughly 250,000 clones; approximately 90% are singletons and the top ten take 3%. The CDR3 sequence is 14 residues long. From germline, CDR1 is MRHNA and CDR2 SNTAGT. The ends were cut back, 7 bases at V and 3 bases at J, with 12 bases in the middle.

The chain employs TRBV6-4 and TRBJ1-4; perhaps TRBD1 as D (5 bases). This TCR came from a woman aged 50 to 60 who had recovered from COVID-19. Sequenced: PBMCs or T cells enriched from blood (not recorded which). The CDR3 sequence: CASTQTVPNEKLFF. The CDR3 nucleotides read TGTGCCAGCACCCAGACAGTTCCTAATGAAAAACTGTTTTTT.